These T cell receptor beta chains were read from a single sample in a study of kidney transplant recipient with SARS-CoV-2 infection. TCRdb processed the reads anew with MiXCR; each CDR3 protein has one entry. The repertoire holds about 250,000 distinct CDR3 sequences, around 30% seen once, with more than 6.5% in the top ten. The source material was a blood sample, sampled at baseline and on day 111 from a kidney transplant recipient. The receptors derive from a male patient aged 30 to 40 who had COVID-19 and was a kidney transplant recipient. The graft donor may have contributed some T cells. Each CDR3 is given with its conserved first and last residue. The D gene is left open where the match is weak. Not every row has a clone size; where given, it reads once, few, many or a size class.

>TRBJ2-4|once|TRBV30|TRBD1
TGTGCCTGGGGATCGGACAGGGGAAACGTTCAGTACTTC
CAWGSDRGNVQYF
>TRBJ2-7|few|TRBV6-6|.
TGTGCCAGCAGTTACGGTGTCCTCTATCCCCACGAGCAGTACTTC
CASSYGVLYPHEQYF
>TRBJ1-2|few|TRBV7-1|.
TGTGCCAGCAGCCGCTTTACTCACGAGGGAAAGACCTATGGCTACACCTTC
CASSRFTHEGKTYGYTF
>TRBJ2-3|few|TRBV11-2|.
TGTGCCAGCAGCTTAGGGACTACCAACACAGATACGCAGTATTTT
CASSLGTTNTDTQYF
>TRBJ1-4|many|TRBV10-3|.
TGTGCCATCAGTGCGTCACCCACCGAAGGACTGTTTTTT
CAISASPTEGLFF
>TRBJ2-3|.|TRBV20-1|TRBD2
TGCAGTGCCGAATCTAGCGGGAGAACAAATACGCAGTATTTT
CSAESSGRTNTQYF
>TRBJ2-1|many|TRBV7-8|TRBD1
TGTGCCAGCAGCAACCAGGGGGCCTCCTACAATGAGCAGTTCTTC
CASSNQGASYNEQFF
>TRBJ2-7|many|TRBV5-3|.
TGTGCCAGAAGTTCCCCTATCACCTTCATCTCCTACGAGCAGTACTTC
CARSSPITFISYEQYF
>TRBJ1-2|.|TRBV5-4|.
TGTGCCAGCGACCCACGCATACCAGGAAAGACCTATGGCTACACCTTC
CASDPRIPGKTYGYTF
>TRBJ1-1|many|TRBV18|TRBD1
TGTGCCAGCTCACCACCAATGGGACAGGGGACTGAAGCTTTCTTT
CASSPPMGQGTEAFF
>TRBJ1-2|many|TRBV18|TRBD1
TGTGCCAGCTCACCACCCTCAGGGGGCGCGGCTGGCTACACCTTC
CASSPPSGGAAGYTF
>TRBJ1-3|many|TRBV3-1|.
TGTGCCAGCAGCCAAGAGGAGTGGGGAAGTGGAAACACCATATATTTT
CASSQEEWGSGNTIYF
>TRBJ1-2|many|TRBV5-1|.
TGCGCCAGCAGCTTGGCCCTGGGACGGGACGACTATGGCTACACCTTC
CASSLALGRDDYGYTF
>TRBJ1-5|many|TRBV5-1|.
TGCGCCAGCAGCTTGGGCCCCGGGGGCAATCAGCCCCAGCATTTT
CASSLGPGGNQPQHF
>TRBJ2-2|many|TRBV28|.
TGTGCCAGCAGTTTTCGTATCAGCAGGGGCATGGACACCGGGGAGCTGTTTTTT
CASSFRISRGMDTGELFF
>TRBJ2-2|many|TRBV19|TRBD1
TGTGCCAGTAGTATGGAGGGCAGGGGGCGCGCCGGGGAGCTGTTTTTT
CASSMEGRGRAGELFF
>TRBJ2-3|.|TRBV4-1|.
TGCGCCAGCAGCCAAGATGGGGGGTTGGGCAATCAGCCCCAGTATTTT
CASSQDGGLGNQPQYF
>TRBJ2-5|many|TRBV3-1|.
TGTGCCAGCAGCGCGATCCATCCCATTTCTTTCTCTGAGACCCAGTACTTC
CASSAIHPISFSETQYF
>TRBJ1-2|many|TRBV12-3/TRBV12-4|TRBD1
TGTGCCAGCACTCGGGACAGTTATGGCTACACCTTC
CASTRDSYGYTF
>TRBJ1-2|many|TRBV7-2|.
TGTGCCAGCAGCTTATTTCGGGAGGTAGATGGCTACACCTTC
CASSLFREVDGYTF
>TRBJ1-1|many|TRBV19|.
TGTGCCAGTAGTATAGCTGGACCGCCGAACACTGAAGCTTTCTTT
CASSIAGPPNTEAFF
>TRBJ2-2|many|TRBV3-1|.
TGTGCCAGCAGCCTTAGCCCTCCCATTTCAGGCTTGACCGGGGAGCTGTTTTTT
CASSLSPPISGLTGELFF
>TRBJ2-7|.|TRBV9|.
TGTGCCAGCAGCGTGGTCCCTGGCTACGAGCAGTACTTC
CASSVVPGYEQYF
>TRBJ1-2|many|TRBV5-1|.
TGCGCCAGCTCGGCCGTATCGGTTCGAAAGACCTATGGCTACACCTTC
CASSAVSVRKTYGYTF
>TRBJ1-2|.|TRBV12-5|.
TGTGCTAGTGGTTGTTCACGTTTGCAGGGAAAGACCCATGGCTACACCTTC
CASGCSRLQGKTHGYTF
>TRBJ2-1|many|TRBV7-3|.
TGTGCCAGCAGTTTTGGAGGGACGGGGCGTGGGAATGAGCAGTTCTTC
CASSFGGTGRGNEQFF
>TRBJ2-1|.|TRBV28|TRBD2
TGTGCCAGCAGTTTATTTTACGATTTAGCGGGAGCGGGAATTGGGGCGAATGAGCAGTTCTTC
CASSLFYDLAGAGIGANEQFF
>TRBJ2-2|many|TRBV2|.
TGTGCCAGTCGATTCGCGAACACCGGGGAGCTGTTTTTT
CASRFANTGELFF
>TRBJ1-5|many|TRBV20-1|TRBD1
TGCAGTGCTAGGGGACAGGGGGGGGGGCCCCAGCATTTT
CSARGQGGGPQHF
>TRBJ1-2|many|TRBV11-1|.
TGTGCCAGCAGCATGGGAGTTAAGGCTGGAAAGACCTATGGCTACACCTTC
CASSMGVKAGKTYGYTF
>TRBJ1-2|many|TRBV6-5|.
TGTGCCAGTCAACGGGGGGGGGGCGCGGATAACTATGGCTACACCTTC
CASQRGGGADNYGYTF
>TRBJ1-5|many|TRBV7-9|.
TGTGCCAGCAGCTTATCCCCGGGGGGTGGCCGCAATCAGCCCCAGCATTTT
CASSLSPGGGRNQPQHF
>TRBJ2-6|many|TRBV3-1|.
TGTGCCAGCAGCCAAGGGGGCAGTGGGGCCAACGTCCTGACTTTC
CASSQGGSGANVLTF
>TRBJ2-2|many|TRBV19|.
TGTGCCAGTAGTATAGACAGTTCGAACACCGGGGAGCTGTTTTTT
CASSIDSSNTGELFF
>TRBJ1-2|once|TRBV5-6|.
TGTGCCAGCATCGACGTCAGTAGTCGAAAGACCTATGGCTACACCTTC
CASIDVSSRKTYGYTF
>TRBJ2-3|few|TRBV15|.
TGTGCCACCAGCAGAGATAAGTCATGGGATACGCAGTATTTT
CATSRDKSWDTQYF
>TRBJ2-7|many|TRBV20-1|TRBD1
TGCAGTGCCGCCGACAGGGACGAGCAGTACTTC
CSAADRDEQYF
>TRBJ2-6|many|TRBV7-3|.
TGTGCCAGCAGCCAAATGAGCTTCAACTCTGGGGCCAACGTCCTGACTTTC
CASSQMSFNSGANVLTF
>TRBJ2-1|.|TRBV7-3|.
TGTGCCAGCAGCCGTCCCGGTCTTGAGCAGTTCTTC
CASSRPGLEQFF
>TRBJ2-7|many|TRBV4-3|.
TGCGCCAGCAGCCAAGACGTCGGGATGCATCTCTACGAGCAGTACTTC
CASSQDVGMHLYEQYF
>TRBJ2-7|many|TRBV13|TRBD1
TGTGCCAGCAGCTTGGGAGACAGGGGCGGCTACGAGCAGTACTTC
CASSLGDRGGYEQYF
>TRBJ1-4|many|TRBV25-1|.
TGTGCCAGCAGTAGACAAGCAACTAATGAAAAACTGTTTTTT
CASSRQATNEKLFF
>TRBJ1-2|many|TRBV7-2|.
TGTGCCAGCAGCTGTTTCTCCAGAGACGGAAAGACCTATGGCTACACCTTC
CASSCFSRDGKTYGYTF
>TRBJ1-2|many|TRBV7-2|.
TGTGCCAGCAGCCTCGGGACGGCCAACTATGGCTACACCTTC
CASSLGTANYGYTF
>TRBJ1-2|many|TRBV5-4|.
TGTGCCAGCGATTTTCCCGTACTAGGAAAGACCTATGGCTACACCTTC
CASDFPVLGKTYGYTF
>TRBJ1-2|many|TRBV7-1|.
TGTGCCAGCAGCGGCATATTTCACGAGGGAAAGACCTATGGCTACACCTTC
CASSGIFHEGKTYGYTF
>TRBJ1-2|many|TRBV12-2|.
TGTGCAAGTCGCAGCTTAGGGACTCCACGAAAGACCTATGGCTACACCTTC
CASRSLGTPRKTYGYTF